This section outlines one T cell receptor beta chain sequence together with its context. These data belong to a study of blood T cell repertoires in COVID-19. The CDR3 runs to 14 residues. Germline loops: CDR1 SGHRS, CDR2 YFSETQ. The V and J ends lost 1 base and 4 bases respectively, with 11 bases between them. Measured with immunoSEQ multiplex PCR; TCRdb has only the in-frame clones, and not every one. The top ten clones hold over 8.5% of a sample with 130,000 to 150,000 clones, roughly 80% of them seen once. The V and J genes are TRBV5-1 and TRBJ2-5, with TRBD2 as a possible D gene (5 bases). The clonotype comes from a man aged 45-65 years with active or convalescent COVID-19. Source material: peripheral blood. The CDR3 here is CASSLFLAGETQYF. The CDR3 DNA reads as TGCGCCAGCAGCTTGTTCCTAGCCGGAGAGACCCAGTACTTC.